This T cell receptor (beta chain) comes out of a study of cytomegalovirus exposure and HLA in healthy donors. The study's findings and limits: Listed as cytomegalovirus-associated were approximately 160 TCR beta chains. Whilst most TCR sequences proved rare, a subset of public TCRs occurred across many donors. According to reports, the classifier identified cytomegalovirus status with high specificity and sensitivity.

The sample holds a few counts of this clone. The antigen remains unidentified. TCRdb's table, derived via immunoSEQ multiplex PCR, lists solely in-frame clones and lacks some. The sample contains some 140,000 clones, 85% to 90% of which appear only once. V was pared by 5 bases and J by 0 bases, with 11 bases between. In germline, CDR1 is LGHNA, CDR2 YSLEER. The CDR3 contains 15 residues. An approximately 130-subject validation cohort, separate from the roughly 670-subject first cohort, supplied the donors. The chain joins TRBV4-3 to TRBJ1-5; maybe TRBD1 (6 bases). The sequence derives from a man aged 18 to 30 in good health and CMV-seronegative. What was sequenced was PBMCs. In DNA, the CDR3 is TGCGCCAGCAGCGACAGGTGGGGTAGCAATCAGCCCCAGCATTTT. Residues: CASSDRWGSNQPQHF.